Listed here are 13 T cell receptor beta chains from one sample, sequenced in a study of beta chain features in type 1 diabetes. General study points: Type 1 diabetes patients had TCRB CDR3s that were shorter (moderately but significantly so) in all four CD4+ subsets.

Isolated RNA was reverse transcribed in full, so expressed TCRB transcripts were sequenced. Clones were read by immunoSEQ multiplex PCR, and TCRdb kept only the in-frame ones, dropping some. The sample holds some 350,000 clones, over 8.5% seen once. Which antigens these TCRs recognize remains unknown. Sequencing input: central memory CD4+ T cells from blood. Receptor source: a man between 25 and 39 years old with type 1 diabetes.

As for this clone: A read error may account for a junction end that differs from germline. CDR3 region: CASSSTGGRYGHTF. CDR3 nucleotides: TGCGCCAGCAGCTCGACAGGAGGCCGCTATGGCCACACCTTC. This rearrangement joins TRBV5-4 to TRBJ1-2, with a tentative D call TRBD1 (6 bases). This CDR3 comprises 14 residues. Germline loops: CDR1 SGHNT, CDR2 YYREEE (reference sequence).

The table lists this clone with a few counts. The rearrangement uses TRBV4-1 and TRBJ1-1; weak D call: TRBD1 (6 bases). The CDR3 is made up of 16 amino acids. Trimming removed 4 bases from V and 2 bases from J, with 17 bases in between. The germline CDR1 and CDR2 sequences are MGHRA and YSYEKL. CDR3 sequence: CASSPSTQGINTEAFF. CDR3 DNA sequence: TGCGCCAGCAGCCCTTCCACACAGGGAATTAACACTGAAGCTTTCTTT.

The V gene is TRBV11-2, the J gene TRBJ2-1; 7 positions agree with TRBD2. Germline V lookup: CDR1 SGHAT, CDR2 FQNNGV. The ends lost 0 bases at V and 0 bases at J; junction bases unmatched: 8. The CDR3 consists of 18 residues. In DNA form, the CDR3 reads TGTGCCAGCAGCTTAGATCATAGCGGGTCGAGCTCCTACAATGAGCAGTTCTTC. Translating gives CASSLDHSGSSSYNEQFF.

The V and J genes are TRBV11-2 and TRBJ2-7; D is undetermined. CDR3 length: 15 residues. CDR1 is SGHAT, CDR2 FQNNGV, per germline. Trimming took off 5 bases at V and 3 bases at J, with 17 bases between the two ends. CDR3 coding DNA: TGTGCCAGCAGCGTGATATACCCCGGAGACTACGAGCAGTACTTC. Amino acid sequence: CASSVIYPGDYEQYF.

In its sample, this clone was seen a few times. The CDR3 region is CASSLNAGQVYF. The DNA for the CDR3 is TGTGCCAGCAGCTTGAATGCCGGACAGGTGTACTTC. The J gene is TRBJ2-7, the V gene TRBV5-6, with 7 positions matching TRBD1. The CDR3 is 12 amino acids. V dropped 1 base and J dropped 12; count of bases not matched to a gene: 7. Germline V gene lookup returns CDR1 SGHDT and CDR2 YYEEEE.

This clone was counted between two and nine times. The chain links TRBV6-5 to TRBJ2-3; no clear D. Germline V gives CDR1 MNHEY, CDR2 SVGAGI. The CDR3 is 14 residues long. V lost 8 bases to trimming and J lost 2 bases, with 14 bases between them. The CDR3 loop reads CASASGGTTDTQYF. Here the CDR3 DNA reads TGTGCCAGCGCGTCGGGTGGCACCACAGATACGCAGTATTTT.

This clone showed up just a few times. The genes are TRBV7-2 and TRBJ1-2, with TRBD1 as a possible D gene (5 bases). CDR1 and CDR2 from the germline V gene are SGHTA and FQGNSA. V lost 5 bases to trimming and J lost 4 bases, with 11 bases between them. The CDR3 has 13 amino acids. In DNA form, the CDR3 reads TGTGCCAGCAGCCCCGACAGCTCCTATGGCTACACCTTC. Translated: CASSPDSSYGYTF.

This clone was counted a few times. The V call is TRBV28, the J call TRBJ1-1, with D hard to call. The CDR3 length is 12 residues. CDR1 is MDHEN, CDR2 SYDVKM, per germline. The germline V and J ends were trimmed by 2 bases and 8 bases, with 9 bases remaining between them. The CDR3 sequence: CASSLNGKEAFF. As DNA, the CDR3 is TGTGCCAGCAGTTTAAATGGGAAAGAAGCTTTCTTT.

The CDR3 loop reads CASSLVRGTDTQYF. The DNA for the CDR3 is TGTGCCAGCAGCTTAGTACGGGGGACAGATACGCAGTATTTT. The J gene is TRBJ2-3, the V gene TRBV11-3, with a tentative D call TRBD2 (6 bases). Germline V lookup: CDR1 SGHNT, CDR2 YENEEA. CDR3 length equals 14 residues. Deletions cut 1 base from V and 3 bases from J, with 8 bases between.

This chain joins TRBV13 and TRBJ2-7; D possibly corresponds to TRBD2 (6 bases). Germline V lookup: CDR1 PRHDT, CDR2 FYEKMQ (reference sequence). V gave up 5 bases and J gave up 0 bases, with 23 bases separating them. The CDR3 totals 18 residues. CDR3 sequence: CASSLSTRGSPFSYEQYF. In DNA form, the CDR3 reads TGTGCCAGCAGCCTTTCTACTCGGGGGTCCCCTTTCTCCTACGAGCAGTACTTC.

This clone occurred a few times. In DNA, the CDR3 is TGTGCCAGCAGCCCCGACGTGCGGCAGGGAAACATTCAGTACTTC. Encoded protein: CASSPDVRQGNIQYF. J is TRBJ2-4 and V is TRBV7-2, with D perhaps TRBD1 (5 bases). The CDR3 loop spans 15 amino acids. Trimming cost V 5 bases and J 6 bases, with 17 bases left between them. CDR1 and CDR2 from the germline V gene are SGHTA and FQGNSA.

The chain joins TRBV19 to TRBJ2-7; TRBD1 matches 8 bases. Trimming took 2 bases from V and 2 from J; bases not matched to a gene: 5. Germline CDR1 and CDR2: LNHDA and SQIVND (reference sequence). The CDR3 has 15 residues. The CDR3 spells CASSISGQVPYEQYF. As DNA, the CDR3 is TGTGCCAGTAGTATATCGGGACAGGTGCCCTACGAGCAGTACTTC.

This clone has a handful of counts. V and J are TRBV4-2 and TRBJ2-1; possibly TRBD2 for D (5 bases). V was clipped by 0 bases and J by 5 bases, with 20 bases between them. CDR3 length: 18 residues. CDR1 is LGHNA and CDR2 is YNFKEQ in the germline V gene. CDR3 sequence: CASSQDLVGSPTDNEQFF. The DNA of the CDR3 is TGTGCCAGCAGCCAAGATCTTGTAGGGAGCCCTACAGACAATGAGCAGTTCTTC.